A selection of T cell receptor beta chains follows, all from one sample in a study of response to subunit inactivated influenza vaccine. MiXCR, run by TCRdb on the RT-PCR reads, gives a single entry per CDR3 protein. The sample includes hundreds of thousands of distinct CDR3 sequences, approximately 15% seen only once; the top ten take around a tenth. The specimen comprised PBMCs from blood, sampled 11 to 12 days after vaccination. These TCRs come from a man aged 45-65 years who received an inactivated influenza vaccine. CDR3s include the opening cysteine and the closing phenylalanine or tryptophan.

V gene,J gene,CDR3 protein
TRBV6-1,TRBJ1-2,CASINLGAGLNYGYTF
TRBV12-3/TRBV12-4,TRBJ2-1,CANSSGSFSYNEQFF
TRBV29-1,TRBJ2-1,CSVYNSGGDYYNEQFF
TRBV2,TRBJ2-3,CASTWSAGHVDTQYF
TRBV28,TRBJ2-5,CASSPSGNEETQYF
TRBV7-2,TRBJ2-7,CASSLDGTPYEQYF
TRBV24-1,TRBJ2-2,CATSDPAGRDTGELFF
TRBV20-1,TRBJ2-4,CSARRLAGEKNIQYF
TRBV3-1,TRBJ2-7,CASSQNGGGLGYEQYF
TRBV20-1,TRBJ2-5,CSARGDGGYQETQYF
TRBV6-1,TRBJ2-7,CASSGIRSSYEQYF
TRBV10-3,TRBJ2-1,CAISRDNNEQFF
TRBV4-3,TRBJ2-1,CASSPTSGTANEQFF
TRBV12-3/TRBV12-4,TRBJ1-1,CASSFMGVGTEAFF
TRBV6-2/TRBV6-3,TRBJ1-5,CASSLRTVLGNQPQHF
TRBV4-1,TRBJ1-6,CASSQREGTDNSPLHF
TRBV12-3/TRBV12-4,TRBJ2-1,CASSLLGEREQFF
TRBV10-3,TRBJ2-1,CAITSTSGGSNHEQFF
TRBV7-9,TRBJ2-1,CASSLPGLAGNNEQFF
TRBV19,TRBJ2-7,CASSMFVTSVAYEQYF
TRBV6-1,TRBJ1-1,CASTPDLTSTEAFF
TRBV7-2,TRBJ2-3,CASSPGLAGVFTDTQYF
TRBV5-6,TRBJ2-2,CASSPPRRGNTGELFF
TRBV30,TRBJ2-7,CAWSVGRLNYEQYF
TRBV29-1,TRBJ2-3,CSVTRTVWGTDTQYF
TRBV20-1,TRBJ1-5,CSTGTQEPQHF
TRBV7-9,TRBJ2-1,CASSFGGTYNEQFF
TRBV29-1,TRBJ2-1,CSAEGRWGLNEQFF
TRBV7-2,TRBJ1-2,CASSLDPGQLSGYTF
TRBV5-4,TRBJ1-4,CASSSDSLNEKLFF
TRBV20-1,TRBJ2-3,CSARGLGQGTDTQYF
TRBV6-5,TRBJ2-5,CASSYSTRVRDIETQYF
TRBV29-1,TRBJ2-3,CSVETGSVQDTQYF
TRBV11-3,TRBJ2-4,CASSFGQGNIQYF
TRBV20-1,TRBJ1-6,CSARAGQGNSPLHF
TRBV12-3/TRBV12-4,TRBJ1-2,CASSGGAGSYGYTF
TRBV5-4,TRBJ2-1,CASSLSPASVEQFF
TRBV11-3,TRBJ2-1,CASSLGAGREQFF
TRBV7-9,TRBJ2-5,CASSKGLLETQYF
TRBV6-5,TRBJ1-4,CASSYSGTGPNEKLFF
TRBV3-1,TRBJ1-1,CASSQRNTEAFF
TRBV11-2,TRBJ2-3,CASSPGVGDTQYF
TRBV4-3,TRBJ2-2,CASSLGQGRAGELFF
TRBV6-5,TRBJ2-3,CASSYLGRRDTQYF
TRBV3-1,TRBJ1-1,CASSRLGGSDTEAFF
TRBV18,TRBJ2-5,CASSPGAGETQYF
TRBV5-1,TRBJ2-7,CASSYGTGDFDEQYF
TRBV7-2,TRBJ2-5,CASSPYSFWTGQETQYF